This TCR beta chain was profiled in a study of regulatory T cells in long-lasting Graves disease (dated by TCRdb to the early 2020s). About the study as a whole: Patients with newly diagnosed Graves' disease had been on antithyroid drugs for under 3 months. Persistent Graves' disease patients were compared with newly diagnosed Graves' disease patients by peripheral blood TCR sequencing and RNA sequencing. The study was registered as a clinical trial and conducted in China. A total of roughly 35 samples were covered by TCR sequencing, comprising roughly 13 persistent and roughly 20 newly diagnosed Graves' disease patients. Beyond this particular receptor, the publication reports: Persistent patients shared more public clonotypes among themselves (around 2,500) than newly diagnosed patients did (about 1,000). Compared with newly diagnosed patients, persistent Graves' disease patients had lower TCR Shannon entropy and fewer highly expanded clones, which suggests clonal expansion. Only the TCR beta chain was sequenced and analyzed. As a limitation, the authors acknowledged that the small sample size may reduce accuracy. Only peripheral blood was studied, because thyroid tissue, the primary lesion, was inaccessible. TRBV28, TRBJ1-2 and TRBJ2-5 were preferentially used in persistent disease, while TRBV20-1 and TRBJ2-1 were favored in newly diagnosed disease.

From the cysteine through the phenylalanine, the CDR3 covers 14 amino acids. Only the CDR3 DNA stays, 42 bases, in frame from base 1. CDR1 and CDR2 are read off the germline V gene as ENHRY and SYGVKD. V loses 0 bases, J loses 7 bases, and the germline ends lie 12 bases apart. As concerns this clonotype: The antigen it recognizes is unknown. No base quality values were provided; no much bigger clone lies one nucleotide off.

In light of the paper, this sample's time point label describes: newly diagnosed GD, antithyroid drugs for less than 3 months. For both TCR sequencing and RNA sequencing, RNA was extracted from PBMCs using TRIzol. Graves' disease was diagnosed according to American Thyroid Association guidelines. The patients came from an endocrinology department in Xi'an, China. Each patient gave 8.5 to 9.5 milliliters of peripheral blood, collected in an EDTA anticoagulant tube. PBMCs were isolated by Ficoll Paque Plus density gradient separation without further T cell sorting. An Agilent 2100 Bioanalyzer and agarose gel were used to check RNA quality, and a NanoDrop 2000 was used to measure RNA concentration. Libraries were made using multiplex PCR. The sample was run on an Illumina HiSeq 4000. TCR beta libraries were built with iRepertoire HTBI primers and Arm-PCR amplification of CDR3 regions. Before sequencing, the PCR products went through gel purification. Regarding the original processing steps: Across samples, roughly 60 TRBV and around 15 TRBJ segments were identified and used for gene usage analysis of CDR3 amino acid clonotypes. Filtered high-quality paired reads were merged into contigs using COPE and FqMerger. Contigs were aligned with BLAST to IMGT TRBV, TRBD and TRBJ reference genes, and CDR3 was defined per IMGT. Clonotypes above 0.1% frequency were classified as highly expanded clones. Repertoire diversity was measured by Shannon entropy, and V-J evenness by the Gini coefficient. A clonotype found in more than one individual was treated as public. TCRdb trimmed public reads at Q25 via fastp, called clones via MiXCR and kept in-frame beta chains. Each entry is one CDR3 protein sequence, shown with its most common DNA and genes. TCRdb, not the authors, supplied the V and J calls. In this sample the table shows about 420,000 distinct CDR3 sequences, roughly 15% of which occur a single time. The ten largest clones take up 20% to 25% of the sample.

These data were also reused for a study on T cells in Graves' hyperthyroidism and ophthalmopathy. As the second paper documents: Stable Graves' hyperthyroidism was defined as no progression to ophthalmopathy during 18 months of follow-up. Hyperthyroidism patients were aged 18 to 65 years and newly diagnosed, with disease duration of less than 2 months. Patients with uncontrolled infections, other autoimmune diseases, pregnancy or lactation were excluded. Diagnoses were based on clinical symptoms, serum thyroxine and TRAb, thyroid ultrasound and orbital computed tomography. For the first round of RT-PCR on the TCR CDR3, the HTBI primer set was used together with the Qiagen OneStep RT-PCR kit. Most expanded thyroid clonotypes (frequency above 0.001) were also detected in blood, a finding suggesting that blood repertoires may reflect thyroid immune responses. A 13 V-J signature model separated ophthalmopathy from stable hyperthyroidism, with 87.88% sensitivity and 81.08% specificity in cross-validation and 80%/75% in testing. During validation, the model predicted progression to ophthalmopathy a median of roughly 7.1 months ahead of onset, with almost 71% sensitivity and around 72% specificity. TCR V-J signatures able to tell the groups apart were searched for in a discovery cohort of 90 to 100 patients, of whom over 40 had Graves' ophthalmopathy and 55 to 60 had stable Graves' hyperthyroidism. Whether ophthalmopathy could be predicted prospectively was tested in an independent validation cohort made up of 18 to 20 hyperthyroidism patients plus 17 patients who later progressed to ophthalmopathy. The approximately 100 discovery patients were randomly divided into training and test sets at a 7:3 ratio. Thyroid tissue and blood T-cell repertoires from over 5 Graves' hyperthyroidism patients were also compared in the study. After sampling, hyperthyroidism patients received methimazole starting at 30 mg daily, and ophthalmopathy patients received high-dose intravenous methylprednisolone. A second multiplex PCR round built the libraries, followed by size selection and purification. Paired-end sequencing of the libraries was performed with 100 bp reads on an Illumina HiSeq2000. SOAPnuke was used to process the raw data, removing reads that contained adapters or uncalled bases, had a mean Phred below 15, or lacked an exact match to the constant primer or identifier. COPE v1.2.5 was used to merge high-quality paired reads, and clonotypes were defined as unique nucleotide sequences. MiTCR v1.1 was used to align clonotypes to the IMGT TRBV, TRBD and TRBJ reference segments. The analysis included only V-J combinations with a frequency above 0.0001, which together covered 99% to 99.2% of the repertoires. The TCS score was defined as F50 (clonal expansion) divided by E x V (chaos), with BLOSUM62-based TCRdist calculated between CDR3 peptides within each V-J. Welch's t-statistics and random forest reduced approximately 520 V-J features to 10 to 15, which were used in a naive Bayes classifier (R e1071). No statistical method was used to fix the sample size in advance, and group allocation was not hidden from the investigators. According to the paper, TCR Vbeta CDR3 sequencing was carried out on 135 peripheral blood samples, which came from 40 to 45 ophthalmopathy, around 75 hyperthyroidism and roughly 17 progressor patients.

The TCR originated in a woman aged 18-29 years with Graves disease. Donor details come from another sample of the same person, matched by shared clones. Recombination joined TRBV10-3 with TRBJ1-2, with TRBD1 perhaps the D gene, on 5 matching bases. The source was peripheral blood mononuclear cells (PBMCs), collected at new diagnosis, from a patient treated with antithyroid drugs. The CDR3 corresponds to CAISESKTGGGYTF. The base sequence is TGTGCCATCAGTGAGTCGAAAACAGGCGGTGGCTACACCTTC.